One sample yielded the 5 T cell receptor beta chains listed below, sequenced in a study of T cell changes during pregnancy in multiple sclerosis. Generated by immunoSEQ multiplex PCR, the TCRdb table keeps only in-frame clones and is missing some. The sample lists fewer than 45,000 clones, about nine tenths seen once, with more than 0.55% in the top ten. Sequences were derived from CD4+ T cells from peripheral blood mononuclear cells, sampled in the first trimester of pregnancy. The receptors come from a female donor with multiple sclerosis, enrolled in a pregnancy study.

J is TRBJ2-2 and V is TRBV9, with D possibly matching TRBD1 (5 bases). V lost 0 bases to trimming and J lost 2 bases, with 14 bases between them. The V gene's germline CDR1 is SGDLS and CDR2 YYNGEE. This CDR3 has 17 residues. CDR3 nucleotides: TGTGCCAGCAGCGTAGACCCCGCAAGGGGAAACACCGGGGAGCTGTTTTTT. Protein product: CASSVDPARGNTGELFF.

The chain joins TRBV7-8 to TRBJ2-1, with D possibly being TRBD1 (6 bases). The CDR3 runs 15 residues. Germline V gene sequence: CDR1 SGHVS, CDR2 FQNEAQ. Trimming took off 6 bases at V and 0 bases at J, with 12 bases between the two ends. CDR3 amino acids: CASSSPRGSYNEQFF. The DNA for the CDR3 is TGTGCCAGCAGTTCCCCCAGGGGCTCCTACAATGAGCAGTTCTTC.

This clone has a single count. The V and J genes are TRBV7-9 and TRBJ1-2, with 7 bases lining up with TRBD1. The J segment lost 7 bases and the V segment lost 5 bases, leaving 7 bases of the junction unmatched. Germline-derived CDR1 and CDR2 are SEHNR and FQNEAQ (reference sequence). The CDR3 has 13 amino acids. Written as DNA, the CDR3 is TGTGCCAGCAGCCAGGACAGGAAACTTGGCTACACCTTC. This gives the protein CASSQDRKLGYTF.

The genes are TRBV28 and TRBJ1-2, with D perhaps matching TRBD1 (5 bases). The CDR3 extends over 15 amino acids. V was clipped by 6 bases and J by 5 bases, with 19 bases between them. CDR1 and CDR2 from the germline V gene are MDHEN and SYDVKM. This chain's CDR3 is CASRAPAGKVYGYTF. The CDR3, as DNA: TGTGCCAGCAGAGCCCCTGCAGGGAAGGTTTATGGCTACACCTTC.

The chain links TRBV5-1 to TRBJ2-7; 9 nucleotides align to TRBD1. This CDR3 is built from 15 residues. Germline V gene sequence: CDR1 SGHRS, CDR2 YFSETQ. The V segment lost 2 bases and the J segment 2 bases; nucleotides outside the gene matches: 5. The CDR3 region is CASSLDGTGPYEQYF. The CDR3 coding sequence is TGCGCCAGCAGCTTAGATGGGACAGGGCCCTACGAGCAGTACTTC. Looking up the rest from reference TRBV5-1 and TRBJ2-7 gives the full variable domain: KAGVTQTPRYLIKTRGQQVTLSCSPISGHRSVSWYQQTPGQGLQFLFEYFSETQRNKGNFPGRFSGRQFSNSRSEMNVSTLELGDSALYLCASSLDGTGPYEQYFGPGTRLTVT.